The TCR beta chain under discussion was sequenced for a study of cytomegalovirus exposure and HLA in healthy donors. General study points: Highly shared variants forming one cluster were likely a sequencing artifact. For most TCR beta V segments, an earlier analysis put the productive rate at about 87% or about 30% of the time.

This CDR3 contains 13 residues. Germline values: CDR1 SGDLS, CDR2 YYNGEE. The V segment lost 4 bases and the J segment 6 bases; nucleotides outside the gene matches: 5. Vbeta (60) and Jbeta (13) primers were used in the PCR. In the study's own analysis: Around 11 million shared chains were among about 80 million unique TCR beta chains counted in a later analysis. Assay used: immunoSEQ multiplex PCR; TCRdb lists only in-frame clones, some missing. Clone size and the V and J calls come from that table; the DNA yielded D and trimming. Of about 160,000 clones listed, 60% to 85% are singletons. This clone has just a few counts. Its cognate antigen is unknown.

The chain carries TRBV9 and TRBJ1-2; TRBD1 agrees at 8 bases. The sequence was obtained from a woman aged 40 to 55 in good health and CMV-seronegative. The sequencing input was PBMCs. As DNA, the CDR3 is TGTGCCAGCAGCTCACAGGGGGGGCATGGCTACACCTTC. Its protein product is CASSSQGGHGYTF.